This record looks at one TCR beta chain sequence and its context. The specificity of this receptor is unknown. The sample holds no much larger clone one base away, and base qualities are not on file. The library was prepared using 5' RACE. TCRdb records Illumina HiSeq 2500 as the sequencer. The second PCR ran for roughly 7 to 11 cycles and used a J-beta primer mix along with a sample-barcoded 5' primer. Each TCR beta cDNA molecule received a unique molecular identifier from a template-switch 5' adaptor carrying 12 random nucleotides. Each sample yielded at least 2.5 million CDR3-containing paired-end reads. The Mint cDNA synthesis kit, primed by a TRBC-specific oligonucleotide, was used to synthesize first-strand cDNA from all RNA. All cDNA was treated with uracil-DNA glycosylase and then went through a first 18-cycle PCR with the universal primers M1SS and BC2_uni_R. The paper's data handling went like this. Normalization of each sample was performed by random selection of 1 million high-quality reads, each carrying a distinct molecular identifier. Reads with shared molecular identifiers were discarded instead of being binned into consensus sequences. MiTCR, run with a Q25 quality threshold and the strictest error-elimination algorithm, handled CDR3 identification, clonotype clustering and error correction. A nonparametric unseen species model with Euler transformation was used to estimate a lower bound on total TCR beta diversity. TCRdb trimmed public reads at Q25 via fastp, called clones via MiXCR and kept in-frame beta chains. Here each entry gathers all rows of one CDR3 protein and keeps the most common genes and DNA. The V and J calls come from TCRdb's annotation, not from the publication. This sample comprises around 850,000 distinct CDR3 sequences, 30% to 45% of them detected only once. Clones ranked in the top ten supply 10% to 15% of the sample.

Donors were under 40 systemically healthy Caucasian individuals from Russia aged 6 to 90 years. Around 10 milliliters of peripheral blood were collected from each donor into EDTA-treated Vacutainer tubes. PBMCs were isolated by Ficoll-Paque density-gradient centrifugation, with at least 6 million obtained per sample. Trizol reagent was used to extract total RNA from the PBMCs, yielding at least 5.5 micrograms per sample. The percentages of naive CD45RAhigh/CD27high T cells were determined by flow cytometry on a PBMC aliquot from every donor. The sample belongs to a study of blood T cells in healthy people across ages (dated by TCRdb to the mid-2010s). Regarding the complete study: Template switching captured roughly one uniquely barcoded TCR beta cDNA molecule per two T cells in model experiments. The study measured age-related changes in TCR beta repertoire diversity using deep sequencing normalized with unique cDNA molecular identifiers. Donors were grouped into four age groups: young (average approximately 15 years), middle-aged (roughly 40), aged (about 60) and long-lived (approximately 78). To avoid experimental bias, donors of different ages were randomly spread across the sequencing lanes. Using the same blood draw, the study looked at two additional independent replicas of 1 million unique cDNA reads for two donors, one aged 18 to 30 and the other aged 80 or older.

The germline V gene encodes CDR1 MGHRA and CDR2 YSYEKL. Trimming takes 0 bases off V and 8 bases off J; junction bases not matched to a gene: 6. From cysteine to phenylalanine, the CDR3 is 14 amino acids long. The only DNA kept is the CDR3, 42 bases in frame from the first base. Study-wide findings and limitations: As age increased, observed TCR beta diversity per million T cells dropped in a roughly linear way, and a significant reduction was already evident by age approximately 40. Since profiling was done on bulk unsorted PBMCs, naive and antigen-experienced compartments could not be conclusively compared. Compared with the aged group, the long-lived group had more naive CD4+ T cells, fewer expanded clones and increased TCR diversity, a pattern suggesting age selection. Donor CMV infection status was unknown, potentially confounding age-related changes in expanded clonotypes. Estimates of total diversity based on one million sequenced T cells were considered lower bounds and underestimates. Observed TCR beta diversity correlated strongly with the percentage of naive T cells measured by flow cytometry.

The sequence joins TRBV4-1 to TRBJ1-2, with 7 central nucleotides matching TRBD1. This receptor was identified in a man between 18 and 35 years old in good health. The sequenced material came from blood. CDR3 region: CASSQDAAGGGYTF. The nucleotides read TGCGCCAGCAGCCAAGATGCGGCAGGGGGGGGCTACACCTTC.